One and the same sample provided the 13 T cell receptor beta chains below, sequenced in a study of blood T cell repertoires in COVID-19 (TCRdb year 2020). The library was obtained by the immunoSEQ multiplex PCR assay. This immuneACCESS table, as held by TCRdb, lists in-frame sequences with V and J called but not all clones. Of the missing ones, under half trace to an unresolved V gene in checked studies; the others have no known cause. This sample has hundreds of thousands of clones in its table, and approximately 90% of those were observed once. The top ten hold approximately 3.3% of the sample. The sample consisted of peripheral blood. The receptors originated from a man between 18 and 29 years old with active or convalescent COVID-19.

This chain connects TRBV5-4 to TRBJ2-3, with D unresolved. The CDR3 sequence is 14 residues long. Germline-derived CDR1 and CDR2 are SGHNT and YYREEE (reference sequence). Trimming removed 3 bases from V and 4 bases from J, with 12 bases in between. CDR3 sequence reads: CASSSPSTSDTQYF. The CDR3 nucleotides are TGTGCCAGCAGCTCCCCTAGTACCTCAGATACGCAGTATTTT.

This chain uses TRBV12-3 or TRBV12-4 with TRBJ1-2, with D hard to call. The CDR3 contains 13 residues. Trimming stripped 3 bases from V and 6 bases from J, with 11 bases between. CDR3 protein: CASSFRESDGYTF. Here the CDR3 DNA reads TGTGCCAGCAGTTTTCGGGAGTCGGATGGCTACACCTTC.

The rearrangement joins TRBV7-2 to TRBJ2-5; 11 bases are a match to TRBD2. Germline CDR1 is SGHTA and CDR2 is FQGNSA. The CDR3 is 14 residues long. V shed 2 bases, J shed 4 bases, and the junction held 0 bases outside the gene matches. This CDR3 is CASSLLAGGETQYF. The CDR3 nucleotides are TGTGCCAGCAGCTTACTAGCGGGGGGAGAGACCCAGTACTTC.

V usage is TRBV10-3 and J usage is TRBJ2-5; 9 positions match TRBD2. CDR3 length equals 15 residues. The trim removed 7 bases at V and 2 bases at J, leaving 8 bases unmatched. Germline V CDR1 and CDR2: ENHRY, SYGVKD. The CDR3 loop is CAIKPTSGGQETQYF. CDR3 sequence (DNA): TGTGCCATCAAACCGACTAGCGGAGGACAAGAGACCCAGTACTTC.

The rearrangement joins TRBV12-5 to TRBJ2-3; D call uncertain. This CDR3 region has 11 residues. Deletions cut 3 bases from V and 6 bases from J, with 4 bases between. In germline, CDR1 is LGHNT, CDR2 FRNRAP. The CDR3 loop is CASGFGDTQYF. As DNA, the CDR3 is TGTGCTAGTGGTTTCGGGGATACGCAGTATTTT.

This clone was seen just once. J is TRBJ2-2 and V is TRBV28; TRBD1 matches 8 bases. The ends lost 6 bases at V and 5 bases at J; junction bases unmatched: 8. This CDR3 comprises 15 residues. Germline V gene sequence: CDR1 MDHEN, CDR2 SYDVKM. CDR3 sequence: CASRFPDRATGELFF. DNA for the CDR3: TGTGCCAGCAGGTTCCCGGACAGGGCTACCGGGGAGCTGTTTTTT.

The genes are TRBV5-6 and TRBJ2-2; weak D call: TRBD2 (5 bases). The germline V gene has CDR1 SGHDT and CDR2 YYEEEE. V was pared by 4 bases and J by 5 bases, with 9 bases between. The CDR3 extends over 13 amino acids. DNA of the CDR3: TGTGCCAGCAGCCTAGGACTGACCGGGGAGCTGTTTTTT. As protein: CASSLGLTGELFF.

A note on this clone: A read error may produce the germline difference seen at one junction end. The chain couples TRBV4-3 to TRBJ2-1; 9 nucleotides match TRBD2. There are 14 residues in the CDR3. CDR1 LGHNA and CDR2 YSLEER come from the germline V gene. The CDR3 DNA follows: TGCGCCAGCAGCCAAGATAGTAGCGGGGGACTGGGCGTCTTC. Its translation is CASSQDSSGGLGVF.

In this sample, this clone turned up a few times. The DNA for the CDR3 is TGTGCCAGCAGTTTTGCGGGGGGTAATTCACCCCTCCACTTT. It is translated as CASSFAGGNSPLHF. The rearrangement joins TRBV6-5 to TRBJ1-6; tentative D call: TRBD1 (5 bases). Trimming took off 4 bases at V and 6 bases at J, with 10 bases between the two ends. Germline CDR1 is MNHEY and CDR2 is SVGAGI. The CDR3 consists of 14 residues.

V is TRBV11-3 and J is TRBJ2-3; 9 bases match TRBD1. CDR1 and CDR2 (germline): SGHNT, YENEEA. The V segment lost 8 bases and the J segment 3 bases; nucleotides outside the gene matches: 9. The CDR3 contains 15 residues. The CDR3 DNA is TGTGCCAGCTCCCACCGGACAGGGGAAACAGATACGCAGTATTTT. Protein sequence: CASSHRTGETDTQYF.

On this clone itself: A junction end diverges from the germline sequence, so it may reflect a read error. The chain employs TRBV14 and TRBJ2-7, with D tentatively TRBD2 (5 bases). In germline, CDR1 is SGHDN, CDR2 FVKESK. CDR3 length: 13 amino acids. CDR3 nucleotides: TGTGCCAGCAGCCAACGTGCCGGGATGGCAGAGGTCTTC. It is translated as CASSQRAGMAEVF.

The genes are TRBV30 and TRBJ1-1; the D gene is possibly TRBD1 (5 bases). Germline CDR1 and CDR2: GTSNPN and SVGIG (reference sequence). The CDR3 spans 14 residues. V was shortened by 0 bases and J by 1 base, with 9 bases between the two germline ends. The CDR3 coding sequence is TGTGCCTGGAGTGTCAGGACAAAGAACACTGAAGCTTTCTTT. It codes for CAWSVRTKNTEAFF.

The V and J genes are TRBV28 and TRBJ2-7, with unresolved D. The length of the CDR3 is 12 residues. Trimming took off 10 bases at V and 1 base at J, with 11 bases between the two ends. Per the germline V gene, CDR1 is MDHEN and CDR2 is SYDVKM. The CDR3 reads CAISTGSYEQYF. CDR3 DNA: TGTGCCATCTCGACTGGTTCCTACGAGCAGTACTTC.